This T cell receptor (beta chain) appears in the sequencing data of a study of blood T cell repertoires in COVID-19. For the study at large: From the United States, Italy and Spain came samples of acute and convalescent COVID-19. PBMCs, B-cell-depleted T cells, or T cells were the source of the cDNA or gDNA that made up the material.

Looked up from germline, CDR1 is MNHEY and CDR2 is SVGEGT. CDR3 length: 11 residues. V gave up 4 bases and J gave up 13 bases, with 11 bases separating them. As originally analysed: Reference gene primer amplification in the assay estimated nucleated cell counts. Clones were read by immunoSEQ multiplex PCR, and TCRdb kept only the in-frame ones, dropping some. D and trimming come from the DNA, and the V and J calls and clone size come from that table. The repertoire has roughly 230,000 clones, approximately 85% of them found once; the top ten carry approximately 5.1%. What was sequenced was peripheral blood. The chain links TRBV6-2 or TRBV6-3 to TRBJ2-1; possible D gene TRBD2, 6 bases. The clonotype originates from a man in his fifties or sixties with COVID-19, enrolled during active disease. The CDR3, as DNA: TGTGCCAGCAGTTCGGCGGGGTTTCAGTTCTTC. Its translation: CASSSAGFQFF.